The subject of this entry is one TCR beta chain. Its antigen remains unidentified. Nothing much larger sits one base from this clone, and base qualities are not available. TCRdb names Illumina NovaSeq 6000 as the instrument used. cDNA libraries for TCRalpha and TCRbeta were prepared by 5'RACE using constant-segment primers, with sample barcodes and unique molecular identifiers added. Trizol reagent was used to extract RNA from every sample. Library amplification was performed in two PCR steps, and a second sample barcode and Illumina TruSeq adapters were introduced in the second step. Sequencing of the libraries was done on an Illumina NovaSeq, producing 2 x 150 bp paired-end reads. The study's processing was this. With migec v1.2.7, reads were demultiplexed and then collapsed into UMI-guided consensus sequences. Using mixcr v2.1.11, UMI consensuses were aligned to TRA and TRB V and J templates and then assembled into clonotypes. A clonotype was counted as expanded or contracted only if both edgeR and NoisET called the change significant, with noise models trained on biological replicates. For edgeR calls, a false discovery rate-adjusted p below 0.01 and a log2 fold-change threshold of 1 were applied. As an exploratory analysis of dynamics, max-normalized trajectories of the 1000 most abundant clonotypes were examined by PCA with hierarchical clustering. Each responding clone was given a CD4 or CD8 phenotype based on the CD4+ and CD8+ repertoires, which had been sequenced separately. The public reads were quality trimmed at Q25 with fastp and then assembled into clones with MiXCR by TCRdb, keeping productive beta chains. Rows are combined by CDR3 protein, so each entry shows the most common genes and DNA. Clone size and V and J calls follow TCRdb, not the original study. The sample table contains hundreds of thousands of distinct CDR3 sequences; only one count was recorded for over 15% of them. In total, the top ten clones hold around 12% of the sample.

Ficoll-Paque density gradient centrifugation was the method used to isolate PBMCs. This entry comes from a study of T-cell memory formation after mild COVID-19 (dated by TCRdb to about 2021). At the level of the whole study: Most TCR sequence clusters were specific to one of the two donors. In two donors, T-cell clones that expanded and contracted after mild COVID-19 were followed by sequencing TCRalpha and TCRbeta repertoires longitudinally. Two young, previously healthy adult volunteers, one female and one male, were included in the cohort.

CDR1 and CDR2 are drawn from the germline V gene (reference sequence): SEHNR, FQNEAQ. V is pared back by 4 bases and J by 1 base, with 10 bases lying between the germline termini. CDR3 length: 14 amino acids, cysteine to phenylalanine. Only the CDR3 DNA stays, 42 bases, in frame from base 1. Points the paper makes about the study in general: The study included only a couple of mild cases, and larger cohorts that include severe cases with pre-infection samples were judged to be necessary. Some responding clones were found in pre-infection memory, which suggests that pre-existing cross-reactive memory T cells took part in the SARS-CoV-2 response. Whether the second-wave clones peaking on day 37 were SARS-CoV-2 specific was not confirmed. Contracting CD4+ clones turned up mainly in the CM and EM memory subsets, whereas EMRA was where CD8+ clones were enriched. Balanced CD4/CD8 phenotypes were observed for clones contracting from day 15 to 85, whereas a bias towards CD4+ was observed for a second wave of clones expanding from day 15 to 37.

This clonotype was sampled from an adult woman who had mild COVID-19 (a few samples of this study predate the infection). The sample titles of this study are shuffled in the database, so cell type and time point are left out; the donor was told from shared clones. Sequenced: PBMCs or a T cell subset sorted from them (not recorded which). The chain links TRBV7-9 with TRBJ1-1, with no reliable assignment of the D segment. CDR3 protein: CASSSPWGNTEAFF. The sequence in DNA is TGTGCCAGCAGCTCCCCATGGGGGAACACTGAAGCTTTCTTT.